These T cell receptor beta chains were read from a single sample in a study of a mutant IDH1 vaccine in newly diagnosed glioma. Assay: immunoSEQ multiplex PCR; the TCRdb copy retains only in-frame clones and omits some. The data show some 63,000 clones, roughly 74% seen once. These receptors lack a known antigen. The sequencing here drew on PBMCs, taken from a glioma patient whose treatment included an IDH1 peptide vaccine. The receptors come from a man aged 45-65 years with glioma. Both conserved end residues are part of each CDR3. Each record gives: D gene, J gene, V gene, clone size, CDR3 protein. A D gene is named only where the DNA matches it firmly. Expanded clones get a size class; other rows say once, few or many, or leave the size out.

d_call: .
j_call: TRBJ2-3
v_call: TRBV29-1
clone_size: .
cdr3_aa: CSVEATRSTQYF

d_call: .
j_call: TRBJ1-2
v_call: TRBV9
clone_size: .
cdr3_aa: CASSVGNPDDYGYTF

d_call: TRBD1
j_call: TRBJ2-1
v_call: TRBV5-6
clone_size: once
cdr3_aa: CASSPGTDNEQFF

d_call: .
j_call: TRBJ1-2
v_call: TRBV29-1
clone_size: .
cdr3_aa: CSVDRPGRMDGYTF

d_call: .
j_call: TRBJ2-7
v_call: TRBV10-1
clone_size: .
cdr3_aa: CASRLPGEQYF

d_call: .
j_call: TRBJ1-5
v_call: TRBV6-5
clone_size: .
cdr3_aa: CASRRQVYSNQPQHF

d_call: .
j_call: TRBJ1-1
v_call: TRBV14
clone_size: .
cdr3_aa: CASSQAGTPNTEAFF

d_call: TRBD1
j_call: TRBJ2-7
v_call: TRBV7-2
clone_size: .
cdr3_aa: CASSSYRGSSYEQYF

d_call: .
j_call: TRBJ1-1
v_call: TRBV10-3
clone_size: .
cdr3_aa: CAIRTVVETEAFF

d_call: .
j_call: TRBJ1-1
v_call: TRBV5-1
clone_size: .
cdr3_aa: CASSLRQANTEAFF

d_call: .
j_call: TRBJ1-3
v_call: TRBV19
clone_size: .
cdr3_aa: CASSLTGRGNTIYF

d_call: TRBD1
j_call: TRBJ1-5
v_call: TRBV30
clone_size: .
cdr3_aa: CAWSVGGSYSNQPQHF

d_call: TRBD1
j_call: TRBJ1-2
v_call: TRBV7-2
clone_size: .
cdr3_aa: CASSPRRDRSYGYTF

d_call: .
j_call: TRBJ2-2
v_call: TRBV29-1
clone_size: .
cdr3_aa: CSVEDQRGEDTGELFF

d_call: .
j_call: TRBJ1-1
v_call: TRBV30
clone_size: few
cdr3_aa: CAWSVVGKWDTEAFF

d_call: .
j_call: TRBJ2-7
v_call: TRBV29-1
clone_size: .
cdr3_aa: CSVEAGTNEQYF

d_call: .
j_call: TRBJ1-3
v_call: TRBV7-2
clone_size: .
cdr3_aa: CASRATGNTIYF

d_call: .
j_call: TRBJ2-1
v_call: TRBV7-2
clone_size: .
cdr3_aa: CASSSAFGSYNEQFF

d_call: .
j_call: TRBJ1-2
v_call: TRBV14
clone_size: .
cdr3_aa: CASSQPDRIYGYTF

d_call: TRBD1
j_call: TRBJ2-1
v_call: TRBV30
clone_size: .
cdr3_aa: CAWQTGGNAYNEQFF

d_call: TRBD2
j_call: TRBJ2-6
v_call: TRBV25-1
clone_size: .
cdr3_aa: CASGGGARALSGANVLTF

d_call: .
j_call: TRBJ1-1
v_call: TRBV28
clone_size: few
cdr3_aa: CASTVARAGNTEAFF

d_call: .
j_call: TRBJ1-1
v_call: TRBV9
clone_size: .
cdr3_aa: CASSVTAKNTEAFF

d_call: .
j_call: TRBJ1-4
v_call: TRBV19
clone_size: .
cdr3_aa: CASTGSRIEKLFF

d_call: TRBD1
j_call: TRBJ1-5
v_call: TRBV10-3
clone_size: .
cdr3_aa: CAISELQGAQPQHF

d_call: TRBD1
j_call: TRBJ1-5
v_call: TRBV29-1
clone_size: .
cdr3_aa: CSVGGDRRSNQPQHF

d_call: .
j_call: TRBJ1-2
v_call: TRBV6-5
clone_size: .
cdr3_aa: CASSYGADYGYTF

d_call: TRBD2
j_call: TRBJ2-7
v_call: TRBV7-2
clone_size: .
cdr3_aa: CASSLGGGGFTYEQYF

d_call: .
j_call: TRBJ1-4
v_call: TRBV20-1
clone_size: few
cdr3_aa: CSARAGSKLFF

d_call: .
j_call: TRBJ1-2
v_call: TRBV5-4
clone_size: .
cdr3_aa: CASSLTSGARGYTF

d_call: .
j_call: TRBJ1-5
v_call: TRBV11-2
clone_size: few
cdr3_aa: CASSVYSNQPQHF

d_call: .
j_call: TRBJ2-1
v_call: TRBV6-6
clone_size: .
cdr3_aa: CASSYGAQQIF

d_call: TRBD1
j_call: TRBJ1-3
v_call: TRBV25-1
clone_size: .
cdr3_aa: CASSDPFRQGGNTIYF

d_call: TRBD1
j_call: TRBJ2-4
v_call: TRBV7-2
clone_size: .
cdr3_aa: CASSFGTGKDIQYF

d_call: .
j_call: TRBJ2-7
v_call: TRBV13
clone_size: .
cdr3_aa: CASSSGNSYEQYF

d_call: .
j_call: TRBJ2-2
v_call: TRBV5-1
clone_size: .
cdr3_aa: CASSPRITGELFF

d_call: .
j_call: TRBJ2-2
v_call: TRBV9
clone_size: .
cdr3_aa: CASSSGTGELFF

d_call: TRBD1
j_call: TRBJ1-2
v_call: TRBV7-2
clone_size: once
cdr3_aa: CASSLDRGNYGYTF

d_call: TRBD1
j_call: TRBJ1-5
v_call: TRBV2
clone_size: few
cdr3_aa: CASKSGDRVSQPQHF

d_call: TRBD1
j_call: TRBJ2-3
v_call: TRBV2
clone_size: .
cdr3_aa: CASSAGTGGGHTQYF